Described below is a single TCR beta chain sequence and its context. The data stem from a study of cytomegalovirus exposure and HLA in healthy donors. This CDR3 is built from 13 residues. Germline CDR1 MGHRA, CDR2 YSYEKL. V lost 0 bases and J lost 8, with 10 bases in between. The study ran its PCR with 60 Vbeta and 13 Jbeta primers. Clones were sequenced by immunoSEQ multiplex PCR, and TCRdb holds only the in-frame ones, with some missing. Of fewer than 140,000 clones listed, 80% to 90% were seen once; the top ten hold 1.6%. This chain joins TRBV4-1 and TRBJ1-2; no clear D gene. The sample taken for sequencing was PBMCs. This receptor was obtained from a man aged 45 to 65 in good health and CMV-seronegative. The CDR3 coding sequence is TGCGCCAGCAGCCAAGATAGTCTTTTCGGCTACACCTTC. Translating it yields CASSQDSLFGYTF.